These 20 T cell receptor beta chains originate from one sample sequenced in a study of OX40 agonist ivuxolimab in advanced cancers. Produced via immunoSEQ multiplex PCR; TCRdb's table is partial and in-frame only. The sample includes some 44,000 clones, about 86% of them seen just once. The material was CD4+ or CD8+ T cells sorted from blood, obtained in a trial of the OX40 agonist ivuxolimab. These receptors originate from an adult with an advanced solid tumor such as melanoma, head and neck, liver or kidney cancer.

This rearrangement joins TRBV27 to TRBJ2-3, with 8 bases lining up with TRBD2. The ends lost 3 bases at V and 0 bases at J; junction bases unmatched: 2. The length of the CDR3 is 15 residues. Germline V CDR1 and CDR2: MNHEY, SMNVEV (reference sequence). The CDR3 nucleotides are TGTGCCAGCAGTTTCCTAGCGGGCAGCACAGATACGCAGTATTTT. Protein product: CASSFLAGSTDTQYF.

V usage is TRBV19 and J usage is TRBJ1-1, with 12 bases matching TRBD1. After removal of 9 bases from V and 7 bases from J, the junction contained 12 bases not matched to a gene. Germline-derived CDR1 and CDR2 are LNHDA and SQIVND (reference sequence). CDR3 length: 15 amino acids. CDR3 loop: CASISGTGGVGEAFF. CDR3 DNA sequence: TGTGCCAGCATCTCCGGGACAGGGGGCGTCGGTGAAGCTTTCTTT.

The rearrangement uses TRBV27 and TRBJ1-3; 8 bases fit TRBD1. The germline gives CDR1 MNHEY, CDR2 SMNVEV (reference sequence). The length of the CDR3 is 17 residues. V lost 4 bases to trimming and J lost 4 bases; unmatched junction nucleotides: 12. The CDR3 sequence: CASSSSPGGAGGNTIYF. DNA of the CDR3: TGTGCCAGCAGTTCTTCCCCAGGGGGCGCCGGCGGAAACACCATATATTTT.

J is TRBJ2-1 and V is TRBV21-1; the table assigns TRBD2, which was not confirmed against the DNA. TRBV21-1 is noted as a pseudogene. This CDR3 has 16 amino acids. The CDR3 bases are TGTGCCAGCAGCAAAAAGGGGAAGCGGGGCTACAATGAGCAGTTCTTC. It yields the protein CASSKKGKRGYNEQFF.

The V and J genes are TRBV7-3 and TRBJ1-1; no clear D gene. The CDR3 spans 14 residues. V dropped 2 bases and J dropped 1 base, with 8 bases sitting between them. Germline loops: CDR1 SGHTA, CDR2 FQGTGA. CDR3 DNA sequence: TGTGCCAGCAGCTTACAAGGCCAGAACACTGAAGCTTTCTTT. Translation: CASSLQGQNTEAFF.

J is TRBJ2-5 and V is TRBV5-5, with D possibly TRBD1 on 5 matching bases. V was pared by 1 base and J by 5 bases, with 6 bases between. Germline assignment: CDR1 SGHKS and CDR2 YYEKEE (reference sequence). CDR3 length equals 12 residues. The CDR3 DNA sequence: TGTGCCAGCAGCTTGAACAGGGAGACCCAGTACTTC. This sequence encodes CASSLNRETQYF.

This clone was recorded only once. This chain connects TRBV25-1 to TRBJ2-5; D perhaps matches TRBD1 (6 bases). The V gene's germline CDR1 is MGHDK and CDR2 SYGVNS. The CDR3 has 15 residues. V dropped 1 base and J dropped 5 bases, with 14 bases sitting between them. The CDR3 loop is CASSEFRGGGETQYF. CDR3 sequence (DNA): TGTGCCAGCAGTGAATTTAGAGGGGGTGGCGAGACCCAGTACTTC.

The V and J genes are TRBV4-1 and TRBJ2-4, with D unclear. V lost 0 bases to trimming and J lost 3 bases, with 15 bases between them. The CDR3 contains 17 residues. In germline, CDR1 is MGHRA, CDR2 YSYEKL. CDR3 bases: TGCGCCAGCAGCCAAGAACGTCACCAACCGGGCAAAAACATTCAGTACTTC. This encodes CASSQERHQPGKNIQYF.

This sequence joins TRBV21-1 and TRBJ2-3. TRBV21-1 is listed as a pseudogene. CDR3 length: 15 residues. CDR3 bases: TGTGCCAGCAGTTCCTATTTAGTCATGCAAGATACACAGTATTTT. This gives the protein CASSSYLVMQDTQYF.

The chain has TRBV5-4 and TRBJ2-3; 10 bases align to TRBD2. CDR1 and CDR2 from the germline V gene are SGHNT and YYREEE (reference sequence). V lost 4 bases to trimming and J lost 5 bases; unmatched junction nucleotides: 4. The CDR3 length is 14 residues. CDR3 nucleotide sequence: TGTGCCAGCAGCCTCGGGACTAGCGTAGATACGCAGTATTTT. Its translation is CASSLGTSVDTQYF.

V gene TRBV2 combines with J gene TRBJ1-6; a possible D gene is TRBD1 (5 bases). Germline V gives CDR1 SNHLY, CDR2 FYNNEI. The length of the CDR3 is 13 residues. Trimming left V 8 bases short and J 5 bases short, with 10 bases between. CDR3 DNA sequence: TGTGCCAGCGTGACAGAGAATAATTCACCCCTCCACTTT. Protein product: CASVTENNSPLHF.

The V gene is TRBV6-1, the J gene TRBJ1-4; 9 nucleotides match TRBD1. Germline assignment: CDR1 MNHNS and CDR2 SASEGT. Germline trimming cut 5 bases from V and 8 bases from J; bases unmatched to any gene: 9. The CDR3 consists of 15 residues. CDR3 loop: CASSPRQGEREKLFF. In nucleotides, the CDR3 is TGTGCCAGCAGTCCTAGACAGGGGGAGAGAGAAAAACTGTTTTTT.

This clone was detected only a few times. The genes are TRBV10-1 and TRBJ1-6, with D unclear. Germline V gene lookup returns CDR1 WNHNN and CDR2 SYGVQD (reference sequence). The ends were cut back, 3 bases at V and 6 bases at J, with 6 bases in the middle. The CDR3 runs 13 residues. The CDR3 DNA reads as TGCGCCAGCAGTGACAGCAGTAATTCACCCCTCCACTTT. Translation: CASSDSSNSPLHF.

The table lists this clone with a count of one. This sequence joins TRBV29-1 and TRBJ1-1; TRBD1 matches 9 bases. CDR1 is SQVTM, CDR2 ANQGSEA, per germline. V was pared by 5 bases and J by 7 bases, with 2 bases of the junction left unmatched. This CDR3 contains 11 residues. CDR3 residues: CSVYRGLEAFF. CDR3 nucleotides: TGCAGCGTTTACAGGGGGCTTGAAGCTTTCTTT.

V gene TRBV11-1 combines with J gene TRBJ2-1, with D hard to call. Trimming shortened V by 3 bases and J by 7 bases, and 10 bases separated the two germline ends. Per germline, CDR1 SGHAT and CDR2 FQDESV (reference sequence). This CDR3 is 13 amino acids long. The CDR3: CASSLVVWNEQFF. CDR3 sequence (DNA): TGTGCCAGCAGCTTGGTAGTTTGGAATGAGCAGTTCTTC.

This chain uses TRBV11-2 with TRBJ2-3; no firm D call. The CDR3 totals 16 residues. Per the germline V gene, CDR1 is SGHAT and CDR2 is FQNNGV. V was trimmed by 4 bases and J by 2 bases, leaving 16 bases between them. CDR3 coding DNA: TGTGCCAGCAGCTCCGACCCAAAGAAAAACACAGATACGCAGTATTTT. Translating gives CASSSDPKKNTDTQYF. The full variable domain, completed using reference TRBV11-2 and TRBJ2-3, is EAGVAQSPRYKIIEKRQSVAFWCNPISGHATLYWYQQILGQGPKLLIQFQNNGVVDDSQLPKDRFSAERLKGVDSTLKIQPAKLEDSAVYLCASSSDPKKNTDTQYFGPGTRLTVL.

The chain combines TRBV10-3 with TRBJ1-3; TRBD1 matches at 7 bases. The CDR3 contains 15 residues. V shed 6 bases and J 0 bases; nucleotides not matched to a gene: 5. Germline CDR1 and CDR2: ENHRY and SYGVKD. CDR3 region: CAISEGQSSGNTIYF. The DNA of the CDR3 is TGTGCCATCAGCGAGGGACAGAGCTCTGGAAACACCATATATTTT.

The chain recombines TRBV28 with TRBJ1-3; D is uncertain. CDR3 size: 15 residues. Germline CDR1 reads MDHEN; CDR2 reads SYDVKM. V was cut by 4 bases and J by 2 bases, with 12 bases left in between. The CDR3 is CASSSDAEAGNTIYF. CDR3 in DNA: TGTGCCAGCAGTTCTGACGCGGAGGCTGGAAACACCATATATTTT.

The sample holds one count of this clone. The chain combines TRBV5-6 with TRBJ2-5, with 8 bases that match TRBD1. CDR1 and CDR2 from the germline V gene are SGHDT and YYEEEE. The CDR3 has 15 residues. Trimming took 0 bases from V and 5 from J; bases not matched to a gene: 6. CDR3 bases: TGTGCCAGCAGCTTGGTGGACAGGGCCCGCGAGACCCAGTACTTC. Translating it yields CASSLVDRARETQYF.

This clone came up once. This rearrangement joins TRBV10-1 to TRBJ2-3, with TRBD2 matching 9 bases. The CDR3 consists of 13 residues. CDR1 and CDR2 (germline): WNHNN, SYGVQD (reference sequence). V lost 8 bases to trimming and J lost 3 bases; unmatched junction nucleotides: 3. DNA of the CDR3: TGCGCCAGCGCTAGCGGGGATACAGATACGCAGTATTTT. This codes for CASASGDTDTQYF.